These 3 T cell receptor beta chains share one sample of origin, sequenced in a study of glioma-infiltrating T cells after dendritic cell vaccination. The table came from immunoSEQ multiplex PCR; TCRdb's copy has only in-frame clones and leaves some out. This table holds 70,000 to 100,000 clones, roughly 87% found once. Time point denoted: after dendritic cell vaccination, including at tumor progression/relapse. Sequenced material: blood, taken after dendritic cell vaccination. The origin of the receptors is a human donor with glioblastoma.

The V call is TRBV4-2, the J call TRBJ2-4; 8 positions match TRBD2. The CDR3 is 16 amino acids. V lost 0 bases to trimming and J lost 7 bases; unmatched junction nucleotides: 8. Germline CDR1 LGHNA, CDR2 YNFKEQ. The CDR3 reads CASSQEDGGAANIQYF. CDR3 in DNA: TGTGCCAGCAGCCAAGAGGACGGGGGGGCTGCGAACATTCAGTACTTC.

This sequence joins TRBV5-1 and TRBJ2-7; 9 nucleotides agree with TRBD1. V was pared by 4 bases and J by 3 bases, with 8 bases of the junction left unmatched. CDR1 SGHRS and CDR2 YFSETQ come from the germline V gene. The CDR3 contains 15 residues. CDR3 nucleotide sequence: TGCGCCAGCAGCCTCGACAGGGGGGCAAGCTACGAGCAGTACTTC. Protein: CASSLDRGASYEQYF. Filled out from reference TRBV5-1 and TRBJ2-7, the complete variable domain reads KAGVTQTPRYLIKTRGQQVTLSCSPISGHRSVSWYQQTPGQGLQFLFEYFSETQRNKGNFPGRFSGRQFSNSRSEMNVSTLELGDSALYLCASSLDRGASYEQYFGPGTRLTVT.

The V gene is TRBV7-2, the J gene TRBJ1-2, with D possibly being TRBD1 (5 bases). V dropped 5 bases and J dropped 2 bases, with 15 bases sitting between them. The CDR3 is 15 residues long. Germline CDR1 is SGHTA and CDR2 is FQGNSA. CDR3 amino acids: CASSPQRWGNYGYTF. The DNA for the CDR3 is TGTGCCAGCAGCCCCCAGAGGTGGGGCAACTATGGCTACACCTTC. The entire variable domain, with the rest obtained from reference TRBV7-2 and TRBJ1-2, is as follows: GAGVSQSPSNKVTEKGKDVELRCDPISGHTALYWYRQSLGQGLEFLIYFQGNSAPDKSGLPSDRFSAERTGGSVSTLTIQRTQQEDSAVYLCASSPQRWGNYGYTFGSGTRLTVV.